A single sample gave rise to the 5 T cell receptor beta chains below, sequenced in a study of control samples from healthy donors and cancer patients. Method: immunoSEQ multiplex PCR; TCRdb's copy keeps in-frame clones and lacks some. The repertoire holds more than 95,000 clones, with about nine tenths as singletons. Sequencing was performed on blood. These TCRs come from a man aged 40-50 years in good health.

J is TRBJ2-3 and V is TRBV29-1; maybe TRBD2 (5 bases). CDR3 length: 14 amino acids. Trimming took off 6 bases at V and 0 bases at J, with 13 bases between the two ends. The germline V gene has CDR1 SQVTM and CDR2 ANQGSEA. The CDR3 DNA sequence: TGCAGCGTACTACCGCGGAGGAGCACAGATACGCAGTATTTT. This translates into CSVLPRRSTDTQYF.

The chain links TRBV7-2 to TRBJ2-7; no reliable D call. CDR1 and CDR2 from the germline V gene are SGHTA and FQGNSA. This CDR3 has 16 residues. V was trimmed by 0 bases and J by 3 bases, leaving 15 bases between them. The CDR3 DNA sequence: TGTGCCAGCAGCTTAGCTCCGGGTGTTGCCTACTACGAGCAGTACTTC. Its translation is CASSLAPGVAYYEQYF.

This CDR3 reads CASSLSVIGNQPQHF. CDR3 nucleotides: TGTGCCAGCAGTTTGTCGGTTATTGGCAATCAGCCCCAGCATTTT. This chain uses TRBV6-5 with TRBJ1-5; D ambiguous. The CDR3 contains 15 residues. V was shortened by 4 bases and J by 2 bases, with 12 bases between the two germline ends. Germline values: CDR1 MNHEY, CDR2 SVGAGI.

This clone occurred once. The DNA for the CDR3 is TGTGCCAGCAGCCAAGTAACCCTGAGGGACACCGGGGAGCTGTTTTTT. Translation gives CASSQVTLRDTGELFF. The genes are TRBV14 and TRBJ2-2, with D maybe TRBD2 (5 bases). V shed 1 base and J shed 3 bases, with 12 bases lying between them. The CDR3 is 16 residues long. Germline CDR1 SGHDN, CDR2 FVKESK.

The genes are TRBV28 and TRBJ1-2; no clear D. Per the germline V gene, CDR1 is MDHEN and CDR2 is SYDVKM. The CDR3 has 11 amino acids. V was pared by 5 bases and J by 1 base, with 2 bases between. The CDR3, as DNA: TGTGCCAGCAGTATTAACTATGGCTACACCTTC. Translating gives CASSINYGYTF.